The present T cell receptor (beta chain) was sequenced within a study of identical twins. Healthy Caucasians alone served as donors. CDR1 ENHRY and CDR2 SYGVKD come from the germline V gene. CDR3 length: 13 amino acids. Trimming removed 1 base at V and 6 bases at J, with 7 bases between. A universal primer binding site was introduced by template switching. The final cDNA contained unique molecular identifiers. TCRdb fed the 5' RACE reads into MiXCR, producing one record per CDR3 protein. The data hold 500,000 to 550,000 distinct CDR3 sequences, with about 20% observed a single time. These records were also assigned to another study, of T cells expressing NK-cell markers.

Input material: CD4+ T cells sorted from blood. This rearrangement joins TRBV10-3 to TRBJ2-1, with D unclear. The TCR was taken from a woman between 18 and 29 years old in good health. This chain's CDR3 is CAISELQGNEQFF. As DNA, the CDR3 is TGTGCCATCAGTGAGTTGCAAGGCAATGAGCAGTTCTTC.